The 10 T cell receptor beta chains in this list originate from one sample, sequenced in a study of blood T cell repertoires in COVID-19. Measured with immunoSEQ multiplex PCR; TCRdb has only the in-frame clones, and not every one. The sample contains 70,000 or so clones, around 90% of which appear only once. The sample consisted of peripheral blood. Source of these receptors: a woman of 80 years or more with active COVID-19.

The chain combines TRBV18 with TRBJ2-7; 9 bases are shared with TRBD1. CDR1 KGHSH and CDR2 LQKENI come from the germline V gene. The length of the CDR3 is 15 residues. With 3 bases clipped from V and 4 bases from J, the junction kept 7 bases outside the gene matches. CDR3 loop: CASSPSRTGEYEQYF. In DNA, the CDR3 is TGTGCCAGCTCACCTTCCCGGACAGGGGAATACGAGCAGTACTTC.

V is TRBV11-2 and J is TRBJ2-3, with D possibly being TRBD2 (6 bases). The V end was cut by 5 bases, the J end by 2 bases, with 20 bases between. CDR3 length equals 17 residues. The germline gives CDR1 SGHAT, CDR2 FQNNGV. The CDR3 reads CASSPHLSGGFTDTQYF. For the CDR3, the DNA is TGTGCCAGCAGCCCTCACTTGTCTGGAGGGTTCACAGATACGCAGTATTTT.

The V call is TRBV4-2, the J call TRBJ2-7; 10 nucleotides agree with TRBD2. V was pared by 0 bases and J by 7 bases, with 6 bases of the junction left unmatched. This CDR3 is built from 15 residues. Per germline, CDR1 LGHNA and CDR2 YNFKEQ. The chain's CDR3 is CASSQDNSGRSEQYF. In nucleotides, the CDR3 is TGTGCCAGCAGCCAAGATAATAGCGGGAGGAGTGAGCAGTACTTC.

The rearrangement links TRBV28 to TRBJ1-2; D gene ambiguous. The CDR3 spans 13 residues. Germline assignment: CDR1 MDHEN and CDR2 SYDVKM. Trimming stripped 2 bases from V and 7 bases from J, with 11 bases between. CDR3 loop: CASSLSDGGGYTF. In DNA, the CDR3 is TGTGCCAGCAGTTTAAGCGATGGTGGTGGCTACACCTTC.

This sequence joins TRBV24-1 and TRBJ1-4, with 8 bases fitting TRBD1. From germline, CDR1 is KGHDR and CDR2 SFDVKD. J lost 8 bases, V lost 5 bases, and 3 bases had no gene match. CDR3 length equals 13 residues. The CDR3 protein is CATSGRTGEKLFF. The DNA of the CDR3 is TGTGCCACCAGTGGCAGGACAGGGGAAAAACTGTTTTTT.

The chain joins TRBV28 to TRBJ1-2; 8 nucleotides match TRBD1. Looked up from germline, CDR1 is MDHEN and CDR2 is SYDVKM. This CDR3 is built from 15 residues. After removal of 2 bases from V and 12 bases from J, the junction contained 14 bases not matched to a gene. The CDR3 DNA reads as TGTGCCAGCAGTTTACAGGGGGCTTTCACCTCAGGAAACACCTTC. Translation gives CASSLQGAFTSGNTF.

The chain recombines TRBV20-1 with TRBJ2-1; 12 bases align to TRBD2. V lost 3 bases to trimming and J lost 0 bases; unmatched junction nucleotides: 12. The CDR3 loop spans 19 amino acids. Germline CDR1 DFQATT, CDR2 SNEGSKA (reference sequence). This chain's CDR3 is CSASLPGLAGGPSYNEQFF. In DNA, the CDR3 is TGCAGTGCTAGTTTACCGGGACTAGCGGGCGGGCCCTCCTACAATGAGCAGTTCTTC.

The CDR3 DNA sequence: TGTGCCAGCAGCCCCCCGGACGGACAGCGAGGAGCTTTCTTT. Translation gives CASSPPDGQRGAFF. V is TRBV3-1 (or the pseudogene TRBV3-2) and J is TRBJ1-1; tentatively, D is TRBD1 (6 bases). This CDR3 region has 14 residues. Germline loops: CDR1 LGHDT, CDR2 YNNKEL (reference sequence). V was clipped by 4 bases and J by 10 bases, with 19 bases between them.

The rearrangement uses TRBV28 and TRBJ2-5; 8 bases are a match to TRBD2. The CDR3 covers 14 residues. V shed 6 bases and J 2 bases; nucleotides not matched to a gene: 5. Germline-derived CDR1 and CDR2 are MDHEN and SYDVKM. The CDR3 protein is CASRIAGSQETQYF. The CDR3 DNA sequence: TGTGCCAGCAGGATAGCGGGAAGTCAAGAGACCCAGTACTTC.

This chain connects TRBV24-1 to TRBJ2-5, with TRBD1 identical over 9 bases. The CDR3 runs 15 residues. The V segment lost 7 bases and the J segment 4 bases; nucleotides outside the gene matches: 9. In germline, CDR1 is KGHDR, CDR2 SFDVKD. CDR3 amino acids: CATSNSQGAGETQYF. The CDR3 nucleotides are TGTGCCACCAGCAACTCACAGGGGGCTGGAGAGACCCAGTACTTC.